Below are 24 T cell receptor beta chains sequenced from a single sample in a study of CD8+CD57+ T cells in acquired aplastic anemia. The template for TCR beta VDJ and CDR3 sequence profiling was genomic DNA. TCRdb re-analysed the reads in MiXCR, keeping a single row per CDR3 protein. This table has 150,000 to 180,000 distinct CDR3 sequences, just over 50% appearing once. Patients picked for sequencing had shown CD8+CD57+ cell expansion detected by flow cytometry. The source material was sorted CD4+, CD8+, or CD8+CD57+ T cells (not recorded which) from PBMCs. Receptors were obtained from a human donor with aplastic anemia.

This clonotype was found many times. The rearrangement joins TRBV19 to TRBJ2-7; 7 bases are shared with TRBD1. CDR1 is LNHDA and CDR2 is SQIVND in the germline V gene (reference sequence). The CDR3 spans 14 residues. The V segment lost 4 bases and the J segment 0 bases; nucleotides outside the gene matches: 3. CDR3 bases: TGTGCCAGTAGTACGACAGGGCGCTCCTACGAGCAGTACTTC. Its protein product is CASSTTGRSYEQYF.

This clonotype showed up many times. This sequence joins TRBV9 and TRBJ1-2; 7 bases are a match to TRBD1. The CDR3 is 15 residues long. The V gene's germline CDR1 is SGDLS and CDR2 YYNGEE. V dropped 3 bases and J dropped 7; count of bases not matched to a gene: 12. CDR3 sequence reads: CASSDVQGGIRGYTF. The CDR3 nucleotides are TGTGCCAGCAGCGATGTGCAGGGGGGAATTCGTGGCTACACCTTC. Drawing the rest from reference TRBV9 and TRBJ1-2, the complete variable domain is DSGVTQTPKHLITATGQRVTLRCSPRSGDLSVYWYQQSLDQGLQFLIQYYNGEERAKGNILERFSAQQFPDLHSELNLSSLELGDSALYFCASSDVQGGIRGYTFGSGTRLTVV.

Here the CDR3 reads CASSTGLQPQHF. DNA of the CDR3: TGTGCCAGTAGTACAGGGCTCCAGCCCCAGCATTTT. The gene calls are TRBV19 and TRBJ1-5; TRBD1 is a possible D gene (5 bases). The CDR3 extends over 12 amino acids. The germline V and J ends were trimmed by 4 bases and 7 bases, with 8 bases remaining between them. CDR1 and CDR2 (germline): LNHDA, SQIVND (reference sequence).

This clonotype occurred many times. The chain employs TRBV2 and TRBJ2-7; perhaps TRBD2 as D (5 bases). The CDR3 totals 14 residues. The ends were cut back, 2 bases at V and 3 bases at J, with 11 bases in the middle. In germline, CDR1 is SNHLY, CDR2 FYNNEI. The CDR3 sequence: CASSETEGGYEQYF. CDR3 DNA: TGTGCCAGCAGTGAAACAGAGGGCGGCTACGAGCAGTACTTC.

This clonotype was seen a few times. The chain combines TRBV7-3 with TRBJ2-5; D is uncertain. Trimming left V 2 bases short and J 5 bases short, with 9 bases between. Germline V CDR1 and CDR2: SGHTA, FQGTGA. This CDR3 comprises 13 residues. The chain's CDR3 is CASSLSGAETQYF. For the CDR3, the DNA is TGTGCCAGCAGCTTATCGGGTGCGGAGACCCAGTACTTC.

There are many counts of this clonotype. The chain recombines TRBV5-1 with TRBJ2-7, with TRBD2 matching over 16 bases. This CDR3 contains 18 residues. V trimming: 4 bases; J trimming: 4 bases; junction bases outside the gene matches: 11. Germline V lookup: CDR1 SGHRS, CDR2 YFSETQ. CDR3 residues: CASSPGTSGGARVYEQYF. CDR3 DNA: TGCGCCAGCAGCCCCGGGACTAGCGGGGGGGCCAGAGTATACGAGCAGTACTTC.

About this clonotype: A read error may account for a junction end that differs from germline. This rearrangement joins TRBV27 to TRBJ2-7, with 10 bases matching TRBD1. CDR3 size: 16 residues. CDR1 MNHEY and CDR2 SMNVEV come from the germline V gene (reference sequence). DNA of the CDR3: TGTGCCAGCAGACTCGTTGTCGGGACAGGGGTACACGATCAGTACTTC. Its protein product is CASRLVVGTGVHDQYF.

This clonotype was counted ten times or more. The rearrangement links TRBV9 to TRBJ2-3, with TRBD1 matching over 7 bases. Germline V lookup: CDR1 SGDLS, CDR2 YYNGEE. J was trimmed by 0 bases and V by 4 bases; bases with no gene match: 5. The CDR3 runs 15 residues. The CDR3 here is CASSLGTVSTDTQYF. The CDR3 DNA reads TGTGCCAGCAGCCTTGGGACAGTTAGCACAGATACGCAGTATTTT.

This clonotype was detected only once. J is TRBJ1-2 and V is TRBV3-1, with D perhaps TRBD1 (5 bases). The CDR3 has 16 residues. V was pared by 3 bases and J by 2 bases, with 16 bases between. Looked up from germline, CDR1 is LGHDT and CDR2 is YNNKEL (reference sequence). CDR3 residues: CASSHTTVTENYGYTF. The CDR3 DNA reads as TGTGCCAGCAGCCATACTACCGTGACAGAGAACTATGGCTACACCTTC.

This clonotype was picked up one time. This rearrangement joins TRBV5-1 to TRBJ2-3; 9 bases agree with TRBD2. Germline values: CDR1 SGHRS, CDR2 YFSETQ. Trimming took 5 bases from V and 3 from J; bases not matched to a gene: 10. The CDR3 has 16 amino acids. The CDR3 nucleotides are TGCGCCAGCAGTGGTCAGTCTAGCGGGATGACAGATACGCAGTATTTT. This sequence encodes CASSGQSSGMTDTQYF.

This clonotype was seen many times. The chain recombines TRBV20-1 with TRBJ1-1; possibly TRBD1 for D (5 bases). The CDR3 extends over 13 amino acids. Germline CDR1 and CDR2: DFQATT and SNEGSKA (reference sequence). Trimming stripped 3 bases from V and 7 bases from J, with 15 bases between. DNA of the CDR3: TGCAGTGCTAGTCCGGGACGACCCATTGAAGCTTTCTTT. Translated, it gives CSASPGRPIEAFF.

The table lists this clonotype with many counts. V is TRBV13 and J is TRBJ1-1; 8 bases are a match to TRBD1. This CDR3 is 14 amino acids long. The V segment lost 5 bases and the J segment 7 bases; nucleotides outside the gene matches: 9. Germline assignment: CDR1 PRHDT and CDR2 FYEKMQ (reference sequence). CDR3 in amino acids: CASSNGAGGIEAFF. The CDR3 DNA reads TGTGCCAGCAGCAACGGAGCAGGGGGCATTGAAGCTTTCTTT.

The sample holds many counts of this clonotype. The chain uses TRBV5-6 and TRBJ2-7; D might be TRBD1 or TRBD2, each matching 5 bases. Germline CDR1 SGHDT, CDR2 YYEEEE. This CDR3 has 16 residues. V lost 0 bases, J lost 1 base, and 14 bases lay in between. The CDR3 DNA follows: TGTGCCAGCAGCTTGGCAGCAGGGACGGGGTCCTACGAGCAGTACTTC. Translation gives CASSLAAGTGSYEQYF.

As for this clonotype: One end of the junction is discordant with germline, which a read error may explain. The chain links TRBV2 to TRBJ1-6; D gene uncertain. Germline V gene data show CDR1 as SNHLY and CDR2 as FYNNEI. The CDR3 is 15 residues long. CDR3 nucleotide sequence: TGTGCCAGCAGTGATACCGGAGCGTATAATTCACCCCTCCACTTC. Protein sequence: CASSDTGAYNSPLHF.

At least ten counts were recorded for this clonotype. The chain carries TRBV20-1 and TRBJ1-1, with 8 positions matching TRBD1. Germline loops: CDR1 DFQATT, CDR2 SNEGSKA (reference sequence). With 6 bases clipped from V and 3 bases from J, the junction kept 9 bases outside the gene matches. This CDR3 contains 14 residues. The CDR3: CSARGLGRDTEAFF. The CDR3 region has the DNA TGCAGTGCCAGGGGGCTGGGACGGGACACTGAAGCTTTCTTT.

This clonotype was detected once. This chain connects TRBV20-1 to TRBJ1-2, with 7 bases identical to TRBD1. With 5 bases clipped from V and 7 bases from J, the junction kept 10 bases outside the gene matches. Germline V lookup: CDR1 DFQATT, CDR2 SNEGSKA (reference sequence). The CDR3 runs 13 residues. This chain's CDR3 is CSASPDREGGYTF. The CDR3 region has the DNA TGCAGTGCTTCACCAGACAGGGAAGGTGGCTACACCTTC.

This chain joins TRBV10-3 and TRBJ2-7; 9 bases fit TRBD2. The V segment lost 7 bases and the J segment 4 bases; nucleotides outside the gene matches: 11. The CDR3 spans 15 residues. Germline V CDR1 and CDR2: ENHRY, SYGVKD. The CDR3 loop reads CAITPGLAGRYEQYF. For the CDR3, the DNA is TGTGCCATCACCCCCGGGCTAGCGGGAAGGTACGAGCAGTACTTC.

V usage is TRBV9 and J usage is TRBJ1-1, with TRBD1 matching 7 bases. V trimming: 7 bases; J trimming: 7 bases; junction bases outside the gene matches: 4. This CDR3 has 11 amino acids. CDR1 is SGDLS, CDR2 YYNGEE, per germline. In DNA form, the CDR3 reads TGTGCCAGCGGACAGGTGCTTGAAGCTTTCTTT. This gives the protein CASGQVLEAFF. Looking up the rest from reference TRBV9 and TRBJ1-1 gives the full variable domain: DSGVTQTPKHLITATGQRVTLRCSPRSGDLSVYWYQQSLDQGLQFLIQYYNGEERAKGNILERFSAQQFPDLHSELNLSSLELGDSALYFCASGQVLEAFFGQGTRLTVV.

J is TRBJ1-2 and V is TRBV19; 9 bases map to TRBD1. CDR3 size: 13 residues. Germline CDR1 LNHDA, CDR2 SQIVND (reference sequence). The junction had 1 base not matched to a gene; V was cut back by 1 base and J by 7 bases. The CDR3 sequence is CASSIADRGGYTF. Here the CDR3 DNA reads TGTGCCAGTAGTATAGCGGACAGGGGTGGCTACACCTTC.

The V and J genes are TRBV7-9 and TRBJ1-1; D is unresolved. Germline loops: CDR1 SEHNR, CDR2 FQNEAQ (reference sequence). Trimming stripped 5 bases from V and 5 bases from J, with 12 bases between. CDR3 length: 13 amino acids. CDR3: CASSAESVTEAFF. CDR3 bases: TGTGCCAGCAGCGCTGAGTCCGTTACTGAAGCTTTCTTT.

The V gene is TRBV15, the J gene TRBJ2-1; a weak D match, TRBD1 (6 bases). There are 15 residues in the CDR3. Looked up from germline, CDR1 is LNHNV and CDR2 is YYDKDF (reference sequence). V was trimmed by 3 bases and J by 7 bases, leaving 16 bases between them. CDR3 region: CATSSKAGVENEQFF. DNA for the CDR3: TGTGCCACCAGCAGCAAGGCAGGGGTCGAGAATGAGCAGTTCTTC. The entire variable domain, with the rest obtained from reference TRBV15 and TRBJ2-1, is as follows: DAMVIQNPRYQVTQFGKPVTLSCSQTLNHNVMYWYQQKSSQAPKLLFHYYDKDFNNEADTPDNFQSRRPNTSFCFLDIRSPGLGDTAMYLCATSSKAGVENEQFFGPGTRLTVL.

CDR3 in amino acids: CASSSGTSGAHEQYF. The CDR3 bases are TGTGCCAGCAGCTCAGGGACTAGCGGGGCCCACGAGCAGTACTTC. V is TRBV7-8 and J is TRBJ2-7; the match to TRBD2 covers 13 bases. Per germline, CDR1 SGHVS and CDR2 FQNEAQ. Trimming at V came to 4 bases and at J to 5 bases, leaving 5 bases not matched to a gene. The CDR3 contains 15 residues.

Only one count was recorded for this clonotype. The rearrangement joins TRBV11-1 to TRBJ2-5, with 15 bases lining up with TRBD2. V shed 6 bases, J shed 2 bases, and the junction held 7 bases outside the gene matches. The CDR3 totals 17 residues. The V gene's germline CDR1 is SGHAT and CDR2 FQDESV (reference sequence). CDR3 bases: TGTGCCAGCAGACAGGGGACTAGCGGGGGGCTGCAAGAGACCCAGTACTTC. Translating gives CASRQGTSGGLQETQYF.

In its sample, this clonotype was seen many times. V usage is TRBV3-1 and J usage is TRBJ2-7, with D perhaps matching TRBD2 (5 bases). Trimming took off 1 base at V and 1 base at J, with 11 bases between the two ends. This CDR3 is built from 15 residues. CDR1 LGHDT and CDR2 YNNKEL come from the germline V gene (reference sequence). CDR3 loop: CASSQGGFRSYEQYF. CDR3 DNA sequence: TGTGCCAGCAGCCAAGGCGGGTTCCGTTCCTACGAGCAGTACTTC.